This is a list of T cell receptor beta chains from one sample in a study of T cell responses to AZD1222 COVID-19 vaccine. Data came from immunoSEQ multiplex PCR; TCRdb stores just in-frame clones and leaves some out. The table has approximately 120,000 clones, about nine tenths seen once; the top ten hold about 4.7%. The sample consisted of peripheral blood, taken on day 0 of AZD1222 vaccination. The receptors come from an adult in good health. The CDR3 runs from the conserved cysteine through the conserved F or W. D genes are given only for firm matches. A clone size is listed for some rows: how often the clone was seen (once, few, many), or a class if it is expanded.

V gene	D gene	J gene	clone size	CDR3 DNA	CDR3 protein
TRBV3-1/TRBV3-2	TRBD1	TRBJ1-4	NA	TGTGCCAGCAGCCAAAGACGACAGGGAGGAAATGAAAAACTGTTTTTT	CASSQRRQGGNEKLFF
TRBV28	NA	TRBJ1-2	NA	TGTGCCAGCAGCCCCCCCCGGGACTCTGTGGGCACCTTC	CASSPPRDSVGTF
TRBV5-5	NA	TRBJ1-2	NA	TGTGCCAGCAGCTCTCCGACAGGTTTCTTTGGCTACACCTTC	CASSSPTGFFGYTF
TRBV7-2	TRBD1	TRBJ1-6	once	TGTGCCAGCAGCTCTCGACAGGGGGCCGTTTCACCCCTCCACTTT	CASSSRQGAVSPLHF
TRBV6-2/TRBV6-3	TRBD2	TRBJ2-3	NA	TGTGCCAGCAGTCCACTAGCGGACTTCACAGATACGCAGTATTTT	CASSPLADFTDTQYF
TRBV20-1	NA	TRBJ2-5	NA	TGCAGTGCGGATGTTGCGGGGACCCAGTACTTC	CSADVAGTQYF
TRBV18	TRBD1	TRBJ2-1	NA	TGTGCCAGCTCCAAGGGGGCTAATGAGCAGTTCTTC	CASSKGANEQFF
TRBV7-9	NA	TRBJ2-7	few	TGTGCCAGCAGCTTATTCGGGGTTGAGGCCTACGAGCAGTACTTC	CASSLFGVEAYEQYF
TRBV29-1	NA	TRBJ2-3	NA	TGCAGCGCCAGAACGCCTTCAATCTTCACAGATACGCAGTATTTT	CSARTPSIFTDTQYF
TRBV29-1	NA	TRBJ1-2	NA	TGCAGCGCCGACCCAGCGAACTATGGCTACACCTTC	CSADPANYGYTF
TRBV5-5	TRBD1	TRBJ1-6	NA	TGTGCCAGCAGTCTGGGGGTCCCGGGACAGGGGAGTTCACCCCTCCACTTT	CASSLGVPGQGSSPLHF
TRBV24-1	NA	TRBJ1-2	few	TGTGCCACCAGTGATCCAGGGTATGGAGGCTACACCTTC	CATSDPGYGGYTF
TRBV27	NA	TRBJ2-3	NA	TGTGCCACCCACGGCACAGATACGCAGTATTTT	CATHGTDTQYF
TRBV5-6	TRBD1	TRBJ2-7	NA	TGTGCCAGCAGCACCGGGACAGGCACTTACGAGCAGTACTTC	CASSTGTGTYEQYF
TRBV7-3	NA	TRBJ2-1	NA	TGTGCCAGCAGCTTAGTTGGCAATGAGCAGTTCTTC	CASSLVGNEQFF
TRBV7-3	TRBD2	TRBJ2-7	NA	TGTGCCAGCAGCCAAATAGCGGGAGAAAGTGAGCAGTACTTC	CASSQIAGESEQYF
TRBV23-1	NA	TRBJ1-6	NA	TGCGCCAGCAACCTACAAGATTCACCCCTCCACTTT	CASNLQDSPLHF
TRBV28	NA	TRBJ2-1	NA	TGTGCCAGCAGTTTGGCAGGGAACAATGAGCAGTTCTTC	CASSLAGNNEQFF
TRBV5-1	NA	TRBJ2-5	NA	TGCGCCAGCAGCACCCACCAAGAGACCCAGTACTTC	CASSTHQETQYF
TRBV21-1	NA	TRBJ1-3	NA	TGTGCCAGCAGCGAGGGACAGGGGAATGGAAACACCATATATTTT	CASSEGQGNGNTIYF
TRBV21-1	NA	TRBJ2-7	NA	TGTGCCAGCAGCAAAAGAGGAGGCGGGCCCACCTACGAGCAGTACTTC	CASSKRGGGPTYEQYF
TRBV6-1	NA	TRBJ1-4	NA	TGTGCCAGCAGTGAGGGCAGAACTAATGAAAAACTGTTTTTT	CASSEGRTNEKLFF
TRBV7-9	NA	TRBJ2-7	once	TGTGCCAGCAGCCCGGTCGGGGGTAGTTCCTACGAGCAGTACTTC	CASSPVGGSSYEQYF
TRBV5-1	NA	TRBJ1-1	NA	TGCGCCAGCAGCTTGGCCGGCTTAAGCACTGAAGCTTTCTTT	CASSLAGLSTEAFF
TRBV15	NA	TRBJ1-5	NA	TGTGCCACCAGCAGAGATCGGGGGGGGAGCGGCAATCAGCCCCAGCATTTT	CATSRDRGGSGNQPQHF
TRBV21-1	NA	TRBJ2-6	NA	TGTGCCAGCAGCAAAGCGCCTAAGGGACAGGGGTCTGGGGCCAACGTCCTGACTTTC	CASSKAPKGQGSGANVLTF
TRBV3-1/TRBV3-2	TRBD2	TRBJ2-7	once	TGTGCCAGCAGCCCCGGACTAGCGGGAGATGAGCAGTACTTC	CASSPGLAGDEQYF
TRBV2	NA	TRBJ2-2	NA	TGTGCCAGCAGGGGGATCACGAACACCGGGGAGCTGTTTTTT	CASRGITNTGELFF
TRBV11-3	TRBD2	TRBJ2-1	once	TGTGCCAGCAGCTTAGATCTCGCAACTAGCGGGGGGGCTTCTCTAAATGAGCAGTTCTTC	CASSLDLATSGGASLNEQFF
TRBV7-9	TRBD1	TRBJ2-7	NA	TGTGCCAGCAGCTCCTGGGACAGGGGGTATGACGAGCAGTACTTC	CASSSWDRGYDEQYF
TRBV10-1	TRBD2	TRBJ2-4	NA	TGCGCCAGCAGTGACAACCCCAGACTAGCGGGGGGCCGGCGCATTCAGTACTTC	CASSDNPRLAGGRRIQYF
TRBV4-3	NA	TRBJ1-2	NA	TGCGCCAGCAGCCAAGAAGGACCGTTTGTGGGCTACACCTTC	CASSQEGPFVGYTF
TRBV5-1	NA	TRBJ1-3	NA	TGCGCCAGCAGCCCGCTTTCGGCAGGGGCTGGAAACACCATATATTTT	CASSPLSAGAGNTIYF
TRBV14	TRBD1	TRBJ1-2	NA	TGTGCCAGCAGCCAAGGGACAGGGTATGGCTACACCTTC	CASSQGTGYGYTF
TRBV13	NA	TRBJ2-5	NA	TGTGCCAGCAGCTTACGAGGGTCCCAAGAGACCCAGTACTTC	CASSLRGSQETQYF
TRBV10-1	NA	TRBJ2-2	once	TGCGCCAGCAGAAGGGACGGCAACACCGGGGAGCTGTTTTTT	CASRRDGNTGELFF
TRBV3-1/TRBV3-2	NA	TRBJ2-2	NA	TGTGCCAGCAGCCAAGACTACGCTCCCTTCGACGGGGAGCTGTTTTTT	CASSQDYAPFDGELFF
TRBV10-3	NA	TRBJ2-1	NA	TGTGCCATCACAGGCGGTAGCTCCTACAATGAGCAGTTCTTC	CAITGGSSYNEQFF
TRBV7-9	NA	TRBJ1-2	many	TGTGCCAGCACCGCCGTCCTCTATGGCTACACCTTC	CASTAVLYGYTF
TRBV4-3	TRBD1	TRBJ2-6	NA	TGCGCCAGCAGCCAGGGGGACAGGGGCTCTGGGGCCAACGTCCTGACTTTC	CASSQGDRGSGANVLTF
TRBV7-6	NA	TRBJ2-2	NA	TGTGCCAGCAGCTTAGCGGGACTCAACACCGGGGAGCTGTTTTTT	CASSLAGLNTGELFF
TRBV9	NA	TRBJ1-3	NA	TGTGCCAGCAGCGTACAGGTTACTGGAAACACCATATATTTT	CASSVQVTGNTIYF
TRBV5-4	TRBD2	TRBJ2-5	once	TGTGCCAGCAGCTTCCGCGGGGGGAACCGAGAGACCCAGTACTTC	CASSFRGGNRETQYF
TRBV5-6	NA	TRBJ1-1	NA	TGTGCCAGCAGCTTGCGAGGGCTGGAGAGGAACACTGAAGCTTTCTTT	CASSLRGLERNTEAFF
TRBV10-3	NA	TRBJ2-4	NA	TGTGCCATCAATTCGGGACCCGAAAACATTCAGTACTTC	CAINSGPENIQYF
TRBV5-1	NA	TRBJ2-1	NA	TGCGCCAGCAGCTTGGAACGGGCGGGTGACTACAATGAGCAGTTCTTC	CASSLERAGDYNEQFF
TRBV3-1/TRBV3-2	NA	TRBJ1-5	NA	TGTGCCAGCAGCCCAGCTAGTTTAAGTGGCGCGGTCAATCAGCCCCAGCATTTT	CASSPASLSGAVNQPQHF
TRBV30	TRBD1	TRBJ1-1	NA	TGTGCCTGGAGTGGGGACAGGAAGAGGACTGAAGCTTTCTTT	CAWSGDRKRTEAFF
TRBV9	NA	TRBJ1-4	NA	TGTGCCAGCAGCGTAGCATCAGGGACGACTAATGAAAAACTGTTTTTT	CASSVASGTTNEKLFF
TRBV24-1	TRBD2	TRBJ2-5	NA	TGTGCCACCAGTGATTTCGGGGGAGGGAGGGAGACCCAGTACTTC	CATSDFGGGRETQYF
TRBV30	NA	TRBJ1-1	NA	TGTGCCTGGAGTATCGGACAGAAGAACACTGAAGCTTTCTTT	CAWSIGQKNTEAFF
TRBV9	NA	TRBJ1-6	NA	TGTGCCAGCAGCTTACCGGGGCTAAATTCACCCCTCCACTTT	CASSLPGLNSPLHF
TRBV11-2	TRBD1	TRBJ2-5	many	TGTGCCAGCAGCTTTCAGGGGGCCCGGTACCAAGAGACCCAGTACTTC	CASSFQGARYQETQYF
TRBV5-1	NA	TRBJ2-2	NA	TGCGCCAGCAGGATTGGGACGGAGAACACCGGGGAGCTGTTTTTT	CASRIGTENTGELFF
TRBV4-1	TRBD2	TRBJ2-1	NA	TGCGCCAGCAGGCCAAGAGGTGGGAGGGGATGGTATGAGCAGTTCTTC	CASRPRGGRGWYEQFF
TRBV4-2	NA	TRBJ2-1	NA	TGTGCCAGCAGCCAAGGGGACGGCCCGCATGAGCAGTTCTTC	CASSQGDGPHEQFF
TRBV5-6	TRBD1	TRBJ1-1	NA	TGTGCCAGCAGCCAGACAGGGGGGTCTCCGGCTTTCTTT	CASSQTGGSPAFF
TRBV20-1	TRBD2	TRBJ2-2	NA	TGCAGTGCTAGTATAGCGGGGGACACCGGGGAGCTGTTTTTT	CSASIAGDTGELFF
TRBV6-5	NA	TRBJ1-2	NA	TGTGCCAGCAGTTGGGCAGCGTCAGGCTATGGCTACACCTTC	CASSWAASGYGYTF